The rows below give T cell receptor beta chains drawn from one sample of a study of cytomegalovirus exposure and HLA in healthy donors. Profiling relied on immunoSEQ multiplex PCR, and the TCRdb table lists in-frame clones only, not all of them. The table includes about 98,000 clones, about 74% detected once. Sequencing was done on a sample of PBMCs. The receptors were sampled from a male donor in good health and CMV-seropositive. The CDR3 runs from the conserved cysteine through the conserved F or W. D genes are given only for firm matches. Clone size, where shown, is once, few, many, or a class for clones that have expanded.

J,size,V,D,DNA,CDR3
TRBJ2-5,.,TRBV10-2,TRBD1,TGCGCCAGCAGCGCGACAGGGTGGGAGCAGTACTTC,CASSATGWEQYF
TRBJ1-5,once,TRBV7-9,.,TGTGCCAGCAGCCGAGACACTTATCAGCCCCAGCATTTT,CASSRDTYQPQHF
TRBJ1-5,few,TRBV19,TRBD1,TGTGCCAGTAGGGGTCAGGGGGCGGATCAGCCCCAGCATTTT,CASRGQGADQPQHF
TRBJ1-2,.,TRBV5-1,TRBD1,TGCGCCAGCAGCTGCCGGACAGGGAAGGACTATGGCTACACCTTC,CASSCRTGKDYGYTF
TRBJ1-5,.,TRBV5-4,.,TGTGCCAGCAGCTTGGAGGGGTATAGCAATCAGCCCCAGCATTTT,CASSLEGYSNQPQHF
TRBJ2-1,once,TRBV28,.,TGTGCCAGCAGTTTTGACAGGTTAGACGATGAGCAGTTCTTC,CASSFDRLDDEQFF
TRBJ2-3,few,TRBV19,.,TGTGCCAGTACAGGCGACACAGATACGCAGTATTTT,CASTGDTDTQYF
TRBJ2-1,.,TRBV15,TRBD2,TGTGCCACCAGCAGAAACCTAGCGGGACCACAGTTCTTC,CATSRNLAGPQFF
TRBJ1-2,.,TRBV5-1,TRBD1,TGCGCCAGCAGTTCCACAGGGGGGAACTATGGCTACACCTTC,CASSSTGGNYGYTF
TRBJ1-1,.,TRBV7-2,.,TGTGCCAGCAGCTTCGGGCAGGGAGGGTCGCGAACTGAAGCTTTCTTT,CASSFGQGGSRTEAFF
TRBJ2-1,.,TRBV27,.,TGTGCCAGCAGTATGCCAGGGGCCGCCTACAATGAGCAGTTCTTC,CASSMPGAAYNEQFF
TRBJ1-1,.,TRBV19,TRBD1,TGTGCCAGTAGTTCAGGGGGCGGGGTCCCTGAAGCTTTCTTT,CASSSGGGVPEAFF
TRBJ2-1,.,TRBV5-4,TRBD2,TGTGCCAGCAGTCACCTAAGTAGCGGGAGGTACAATGAGCAGTTCTTC,CASSHLSSGRYNEQFF
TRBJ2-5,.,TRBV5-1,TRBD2,TGCGCCAGCAGCTCAGGGGGAGGGACTAGCGGGAGGACGCCACAAGAGACCCAGTACTTC,CASSSGGGTSGRTPQETQYF
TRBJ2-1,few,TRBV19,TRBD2,TGTGCCAGTAGCCCTAGCGGGATTAGCTCCTACAATGAGCAGTTCTTC,CASSPSGISSYNEQFF
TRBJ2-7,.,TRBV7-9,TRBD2,TGTGCCAGCAGCATATTTCCGACTAGCGGGAGCTCCTACGAGCAGTACTTC,CASSIFPTSGSSYEQYF
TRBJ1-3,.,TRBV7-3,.,TGTGCCAGCAGCGCCTCAGGGTCTGGAAACACCATATATTTT,CASSASGSGNTIYF
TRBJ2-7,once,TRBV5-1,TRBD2,TGCGCCAGCAGCTTCTCCGGGACTAGCGGGAGAAGCTACGAGCAGTACTTC,CASSFSGTSGRSYEQYF
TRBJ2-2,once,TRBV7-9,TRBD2,TGTGCCAGCAGCCCCCCCTCGGGGGGTTCCGGGGAGCTGTTTTTT,CASSPPSGGSGELFF
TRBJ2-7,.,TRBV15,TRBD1,TGTGCCACCAGCAGTTACAGGGGGCAGCTCTACGAGCAGTACTTC,CATSSYRGQLYEQYF
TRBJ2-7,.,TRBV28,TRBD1,TGTGCCAGCAGCCCCCCCGGGACAGGCTCCTACGAGCAGTACTTC,CASSPPGTGSYEQYF
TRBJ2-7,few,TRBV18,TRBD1,TGTGCCAGCTCACGATTCCCAACAGGGGTCTCCTACGAGCAGTACTTC,CASSRFPTGVSYEQYF
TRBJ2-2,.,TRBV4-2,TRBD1,TGTGCCAGCAGCCAAGATCGCCAGGGGGCTAGTACCGGGGAGCTGTTTTTT,CASSQDRQGASTGELFF
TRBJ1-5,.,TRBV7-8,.,TGTGCCAGCACTCTAAATCAGCCCCAGCATTTT,CASTLNQPQHF
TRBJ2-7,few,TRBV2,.,TGTGCCAGCAGTGAAGAGCGGCGAAGCGAGCAGTACTTC,CASSEERRSEQYF
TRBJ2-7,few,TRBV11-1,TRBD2,TGTGCCAGCAGCCCCGGGGGGGGCCGCATTAGCCCCTACGAGCAGTACTTC,CASSPGGGRISPYEQYF
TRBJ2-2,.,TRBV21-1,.,TGTGCCAGCAGCACCCCGCGGGATATCCCCGGGGAGCTGTTTTTT,CASSTPRDIPGELFF
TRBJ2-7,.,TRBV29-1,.,TGCAGCGTTAAACTCTCTAACAGGGCTTACGAGCAGTACTTC,CSVKLSNRAYEQYF
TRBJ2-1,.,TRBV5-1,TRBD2,TGCGCCAGCAGCCCAGGGACTAGCGGCGTCTACAATGAGCAGTTCTTC,CASSPGTSGVYNEQFF
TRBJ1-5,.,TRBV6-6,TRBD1,TGTGCCAGCAGTTTCGGACAGGGCAATCAGCCCCAGCATTTT,CASSFGQGNQPQHF
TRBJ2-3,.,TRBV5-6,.,TGTGCCAGCAGCTTAGATCTTAGTCGGTCCTACCGCACAGATACGCAGTATTTT,CASSLDLSRSYRTDTQYF
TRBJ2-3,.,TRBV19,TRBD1,TGTGCCAGTAGACTTACAGGGGGAGCAGATACGCAGTATTTT,CASRLTGGADTQYF
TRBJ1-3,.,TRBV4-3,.,TGCGCCAGCAGCCGATCTATCGGAGCCGGAAACACCATATATTTT,CASSRSIGAGNTIYF
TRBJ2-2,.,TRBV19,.,TGTGCCAGTAGTATGGAGGGCTTGAACACCGGGGAGCTGTTTTTT,CASSMEGLNTGELFF
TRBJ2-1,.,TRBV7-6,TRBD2,TGTGCCAGCAGCTTAGTAGCGGGGGGCTACAATGAGCAGTTCTTC,CASSLVAGGYNEQFF
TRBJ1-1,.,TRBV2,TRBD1,TGTGCCAGCAGTGTGGACAGGGTTAACACTGAAGCTTTCTTT,CASSVDRVNTEAFF
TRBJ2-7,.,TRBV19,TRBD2,TGTGCCAGCGCCCCTAGCGGGAGATTCTACGAGCAGTACTTC,CASAPSGRFYEQYF
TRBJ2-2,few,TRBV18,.,TGTGCCAGCTCACCAAGAGGGCGGGAGAACACCGGGGAGCTGTTTTTT,CASSPRGRENTGELFF
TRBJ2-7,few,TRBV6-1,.,TGTGCCAGCAGTCCCCTGGGGCAGGTGGGCCTCGAGCAGTACTTC,CASSPLGQVGLEQYF
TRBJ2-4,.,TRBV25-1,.,TGTGCCAGCAGTGGGGGCCGACAGTCCAAAAACAGTCAGTACTTC,CASSGGRQSKNSQYF
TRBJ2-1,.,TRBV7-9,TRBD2,TGTGCCAGCAGCTCAGGGACTAGCGAAGGGGAGGATGAGCAGTTCTTC,CASSSGTSEGEDEQFF